The rows below give T cell receptor beta chains drawn from one sample of a study of cytomegalovirus exposure and HLA in healthy donors. Profiling relied on immunoSEQ multiplex PCR, and the TCRdb table lists in-frame clones only, not all of them. This sample has 150,000 to 200,000 clones, with 75% found just once. The sequenced sample was PBMCs. Receptors originate from a male donor in good health and CMV-seronegative. CDR3s include the opening cysteine and the closing phenylalanine or tryptophan. The D gene is left open where the match is weak. Some rows mark clone size as missing; the rest say once, few, many or name a class of expanded clone.

d_call	cdr3_length	v_call	j_call	clone_size	cdr3_aa	cdr3_nt
NA	15	TRBV4-1	TRBJ1-1	NA	CASSQVGGGGTEAFF	TGCGCCAGCAGCCAAGTGGGTGGGGGGGGGACTGAAGCTTTCTTT
NA	13	TRBV21-1	TRBJ2-7	NA	CARSGQCSYEQYF	TGTGCCCGATCGGGACAGTGCTCCTACGAGCAGTACTTC
TRBD2	17	TRBV30	TRBJ2-5	once	CAWTPLVLAGLWETQYF	TGTGCCTGGACCCCACTGGTCCTAGCGGGACTCTGGGAGACCCAGTACTTC
TRBD1	17	TRBV30	TRBJ1-3	NA	CAWTGQGFWASGNTIYF	TGTGCCTGGACGGGACAGGGTTTTTGGGCCTCTGGAAACACCATATATTTT
NA	15	TRBV6-5	TRBJ1-5	NA	CASSVVGSSNQPQHF	TGTGCCAGCAGTGTGGTAGGGAGCAGCAATCAGCCCCAGCATTTT
NA	13	TRBV2	TRBJ2-7	NA	CASLDVTSGEQYF	TGTGCCAGCCTGGATGTGACCTCGGGGGAGCAGTACTTC
NA	15	TRBV11-3	TRBJ2-4	NA	CASSQGPGRENIQYF	TGTGCCAGCAGCCAGGGGCCGGGGAGGGAAAACATTCAGTACTTC
NA	14	TRBV10-3	TRBJ1-2	few	CAISESEFGEGYTF	TGTGCCATCAGTGAGTCGGAGTTTGGGGAGGGCTACACCTTC
TRBD1	15	TRBV6-5	TRBJ2-2	NA	CASSLGTANTGELFF	TGTGCCAGCAGTTTGGGGACAGCGAACACCGGGGAGCTGTTTTTT
NA	14	TRBV5-6	TRBJ2-7	NA	CASSLGGISYEQYF	TGTGCCAGCAGCTTGGGGGGCATCTCCTACGAGCAGTACTTC
TRBD1	16	TRBV25-1	TRBJ1-2	NA	CASRGQAAVANYGYTF	TGTGCCAGCAGGGGACAGGCGGCAGTCGCTAACTATGGCTACACCTTC
NA	16	TRBV19	TRBJ1-2	NA	CASTPGQGGSGYGYTF	TGTGCCAGTACGCCCGGGCAGGGCGGTTCGGGCTATGGCTACACCTTC
TRBD2	13	TRBV6-4	TRBJ2-1	NA	CASSGLAGGEQFF	TGTGCCAGCAGCGGACTAGCGGGAGGGGAGCAGTTCTTC
NA	14	TRBV18	TRBJ1-5	once	CASSPTMSNQPQHF	TGTGCCAGCTCACCGACTATGAGCAATCAGCCCCAGCATTTT
TRBD2	15	TRBV19	TRBJ2-1	NA	CASSHSGSSYNEQFF	TGTGCCAGTTCTCATAGCGGGAGCTCCTACAATGAGCAGTTCTTC
TRBD2	16	TRBV27	TRBJ2-6	once	CASSLRGVLGANVLTF	TGTGCCAGCAGTTTACGGGGGGTACTTGGGGCCAACGTCCTGACTTTC
NA	16	TRBV19	TRBJ2-7	NA	CASSIDLRGWAYEQYF	TGTGCCAGTAGTATAGATCTCAGGGGTTGGGCCTACGAGCAGTACTTC
NA	14	TRBV6-5	TRBJ1-5	few	CASSYDNSNQPQHF	TGTGCCAGCAGTTACGACAATAGCAATCAGCCCCAGCATTTT
TRBD1	15	TRBV2	TRBJ2-7	few	CASSEDRETSYEQYF	TGTGCCAGCAGTGAGGACAGGGAGACCTCCTACGAGCAGTACTTC
TRBD2	13	TRBV5-1	TRBJ2-5	few	CASSLGGGETQYF	TGCGCCAGCAGCTTGGGGGGAGGGGAGACCCAGTACTTC
TRBD2	19	TRBV4-2	TRBJ2-2	NA	CASSQAPGLAGERTGELFF	TGTGCCAGCAGCCAAGCCCCGGGACTAGCGGGAGAGCGAACCGGGGAGCTGTTTTTT
NA	13	TRBV7-9	TRBJ2-5	once	CASNLELQETQYF	TGTGCCAGCAACCTCGAGCTTCAAGAGACCCAGTACTTC
TRBD1	16	TRBV9	TRBJ2-7	NA	CASSVGPGGQSYEQYF	TGTGCCAGCAGCGTAGGACCAGGGGGCCAGTCCTACGAGCAGTACTTC
TRBD1	15	TRBV2	TRBJ1-5	few	CASNPTGGGGQPQHF	TGTGCCAGCAACCCGACAGGGGGCGGCGGACAGCCCCAGCATTTT
NA	14	TRBV6-1	TRBJ1-5	few	CASSGPRENQPQHF	TGTGCCAGCAGTGGCCCCCGAGAGAATCAGCCCCAGCATTTT
TRBD2	17	TRBV10-3	TRBJ2-3	NA	CAISEMSGGILTDTQYF	TGTGCCATCAGTGAGATGAGCGGGGGGATTCTCACAGATACGCAGTATTTT
TRBD2	16	TRBV27	TRBJ2-1	NA	CASSLSGGRAYNEQFF	TGTGCCAGCAGTTTATCTGGCGGGAGAGCCTACAATGAGCAGTTCTTC
TRBD2	17	TRBV7-9	TRBJ2-4	NA	CASSYSTSGIAKNIQYF	TGTGCCAGCAGCTACTCGACTAGCGGGATAGCCAAAAACATTCAGTACTTC
NA	15	TRBV11-2	TRBJ2-7	once	CASSSWRAPSYEQYF	TGTGCCAGCAGCTCCTGGCGGGCACCCTCCTACGAGCAGTACTTC
NA	9	TRBV23-1	TRBJ1-2	NA	CASSRSVPF	TGCGCCAGCAGTCGTTCCGTCCCCTTC
TRBD1	14	TRBV6-5	TRBJ2-5	once	CASSYGTGTETQYF	TGTGCCAGCAGTTACGGGACAGGGACGGAGACCCAGTACTTC
NA	12	TRBV7-8	TRBJ2-5	NA	CASSLRQETQYF	TGTGCCAGCAGCCTAAGACAAGAGACCCAGTACTTC
TRBD1	16	TRBV5-1	TRBJ2-7	few	CASSLKRQGKTYEQYF	TGCGCCAGCAGCTTGAAACGACAGGGCAAAACCTACGAGCAGTACTTC
NA	16	TRBV14	TRBJ1-2	NA	CASSQDYRASIYGYTF	TGTGCCAGCAGCCAAGACTACCGAGCCTCCATCTATGGCTACACCTTC
TRBD1	12	TRBV29-1	TRBJ2-1	NA	CSVSREGGQQFF	TGCAGCGTCTCAAGGGAAGGGGGCCAGCAGTTCTTC
TRBD1	11	TRBV29-1	TRBJ1-2	NA	CSADRGYGYTF	TGCAGCGCCGACAGGGGCTATGGCTACACCTTC
NA	13	TRBV7-9	TRBJ1-1	few	CASSSQSGTEAFF	TGTGCCAGCAGCTCTCAGTCGGGGACTGAAGCTTTCTTT
NA	14	TRBV6-1	TRBJ1-1	NA	CASRQGQPNTEAFF	TGTGCCAGTCGGCAAGGACAGCCGAACACTGAAGCTTTCTTT
TRBD1	13	TRBV5-1	TRBJ1-1	NA	CASSRQGATEAFF	TGCGCCAGCAGTAGACAGGGGGCAACTGAAGCTTTCTTT
TRBD1	16	TRBV5-1	TRBJ2-7	few	CASSLGGSGGRYEQYF	TGCGCCAGCAGCTTGGGGGGGTCAGGGGGCCGCTACGAGCAGTACTTC
NA	14	TRBV29-1	TRBJ2-1	NA	CSVEGSVGYNEQFF	TGCAGCGTTGAAGGGAGCGTCGGGTACAATGAGCAGTTCTTC
TRBD1	16	TRBV18	TRBJ1-5	once	CASSPSTGASGQPQHF	TGTGCCAGCTCCCCCTCGACAGGGGCTAGCGGTCAGCCCCAGCATTTT
NA	13	TRBV28	TRBJ1-1	NA	CASSRGQNTEAFF	TGTGCCAGCAGCCGGGGACAAAACACTGAAGCTTTCTTT
TRBD2	18	TRBV4-1	TRBJ2-1	NA	CASSQDRESGGANNEQFF	TGCGCCAGCAGCCAAGATCGGGAGAGCGGGGGGGCGAATAATGAGCAGTTCTTC
TRBD1	14	TRBV6-6	TRBJ2-7	NA	CASSGTGGFGEQYF	TGTGCCAGCAGCGGGACAGGGGGATTTGGCGAGCAGTACTTC
TRBD2	15	TRBV6-1	TRBJ2-2	NA	CASSANWGGRAELFF	TGTGCCAGCAGTGCAAACTGGGGGGGGAGGGCGGAGCTGTTTTTT
NA	13	TRBV5-4	TRBJ2-7	NA	CASSPGGQYEQYF	TGTGCCAGCAGCCCGGGCGGGCAGTACGAGCAGTACTTC
TRBD2	14	TRBV9	TRBJ2-3	NA	CASSVSGTTDTQYF	TGTGCCAGCAGCGTAAGCGGGACGACAGATACGCAGTATTTT
TRBD2	16	TRBV28	TRBJ2-5	NA	CASSLIGGSRQETQYF	TGTGCCAGCAGTTTAATCGGCGGGAGCAGGCAAGAGACCCAGTACTTC